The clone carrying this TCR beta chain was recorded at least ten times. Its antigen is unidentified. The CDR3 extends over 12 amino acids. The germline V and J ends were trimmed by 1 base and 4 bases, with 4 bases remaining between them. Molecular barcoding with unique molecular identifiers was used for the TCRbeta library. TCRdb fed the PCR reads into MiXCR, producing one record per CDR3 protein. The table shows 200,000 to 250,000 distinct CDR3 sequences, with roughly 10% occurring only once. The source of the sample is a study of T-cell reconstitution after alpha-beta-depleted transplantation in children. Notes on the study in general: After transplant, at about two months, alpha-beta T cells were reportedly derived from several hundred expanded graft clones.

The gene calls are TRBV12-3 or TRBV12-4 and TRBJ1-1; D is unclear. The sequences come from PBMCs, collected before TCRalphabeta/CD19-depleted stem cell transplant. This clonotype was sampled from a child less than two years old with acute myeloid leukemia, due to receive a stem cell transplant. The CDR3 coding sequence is TGTGCCAGCAGTTTAGGGATCACTGAAGCTTTCTTT. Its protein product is CASSLGITEAFF.